One T cell receptor (beta chain) is described in this entry. The antigen is unknown. The data derive from a study of shared clonotypes between healthy human individuals. Overall study results and limits: Enrolling few donors narrowed the genetic and exposure-history diversity that was represented.

The data were produced by immunoSEQ multiplex PCR, yet TCRdb's version contains in-frame clones alone and is incomplete. This table has 550,000 to 700,000 clones, around four fifths appearing once. Looked up from germline, CDR1 is ENHRY and CDR2 is SYGVKD. Trimming shortened V by 4 bases and J by 9 bases, and 13 bases separated the two germline ends. This CDR3 has 12 residues. This rearrangement joins TRBV10-3 to TRBJ2-7, with D maybe TRBD1 (5 bases). Material: memory CD4+ T cells sorted from blood. Stated subset: CD45RA-negative fraction. The TCR sequence derives from a woman in her twenties or thirties in good health. CDR3 coding DNA: TGTGCCATCAGTGTGGGCAGGGAAGGGCAGTACTTC. Residues: CAISVGREGQYF.